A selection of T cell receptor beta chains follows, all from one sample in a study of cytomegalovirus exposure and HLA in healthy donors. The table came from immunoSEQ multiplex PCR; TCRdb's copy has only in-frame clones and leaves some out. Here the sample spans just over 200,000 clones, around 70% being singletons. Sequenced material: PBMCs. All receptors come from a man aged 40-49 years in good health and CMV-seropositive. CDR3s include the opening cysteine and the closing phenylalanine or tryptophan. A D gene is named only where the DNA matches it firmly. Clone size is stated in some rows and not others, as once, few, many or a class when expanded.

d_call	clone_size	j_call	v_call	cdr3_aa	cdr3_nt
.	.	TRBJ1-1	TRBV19	CASQFRVTNTEAFF	TGTGCCAGCCAGTTCCGGGTGACGAACACTGAAGCTTTCTTT
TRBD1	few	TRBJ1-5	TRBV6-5	CASNKGQGAIQPQHF	TGTGCCAGCAATAAAGGACAGGGAGCAATTCAGCCCCAGCATTTT
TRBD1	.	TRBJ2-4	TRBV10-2	CASSDRTGAKNIQYF	TGCGCCAGCAGTGACCGGACAGGGGCCAAAAACATTCAGTACTTC
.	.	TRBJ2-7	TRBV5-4	CASSRQPRYEQYF	TGTGCCAGCTCCAGGCAACCACGGTACGAGCAGTACTTC
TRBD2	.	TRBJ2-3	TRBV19	CASSMTSGGAYTQYF	TGTGCCAGTAGTATGACTAGCGGGGGGGCGTATACGCAGTATTTT
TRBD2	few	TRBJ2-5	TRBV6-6	CATSGGAGETQYF	TGTGCCACCAGCGGGGGGGCAGGAGAGACCCAGTACTTC
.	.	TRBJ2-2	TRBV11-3	CASSRLQDTGELFF	TGTGCCAGCAGCCGTCTCCAGGACACCGGGGAGCTGTTTTTT
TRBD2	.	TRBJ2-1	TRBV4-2	CASSQDRVAGGPNEQFF	TGTGCCAGCAGCCAAGATCGGGTAGCGGGGGGTCCCAATGAGCAGTTCTTC
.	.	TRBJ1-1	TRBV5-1	CASSLTGSEAFF	TGCGCCAGCAGCTTAACAGGGTCTGAAGCTTTCTTT
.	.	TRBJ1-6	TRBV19	CASSIIEGRNSPLHF	TGTGCCAGTAGTATTATCGAGGGAAGAAATTCACCCCTCCACTTT
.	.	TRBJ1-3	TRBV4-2	CASSQVLGAENTIYF	TGTGCCAGCAGCCAAGTACTGGGAGCGGAAAACACCATATATTTT
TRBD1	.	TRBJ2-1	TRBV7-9	CASSYDRAREQFF	TGTGCCAGCAGCTACGACAGGGCTCGTGAGCAGTTCTTC
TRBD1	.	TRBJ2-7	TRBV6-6	CASSTGVGVYEQYF	TGTGCCAGCAGTACAGGGGTGGGGGTCTACGAGCAGTACTTC
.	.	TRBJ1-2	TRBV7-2	CASSIRDGYTF	TGTGCCAGCAGCATCCGGGATGGCTACACCTTC
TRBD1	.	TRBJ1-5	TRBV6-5	CASSTDRAGNQPQHF	TGTGCCAGCAGTACTGACAGGGCCGGGAATCAGCCCCAGCATTTT
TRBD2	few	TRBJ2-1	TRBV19	CASTAGDHYNEQFF	TGTGCCAGTACGGCGGGGGATCACTACAATGAGCAGTTCTTC
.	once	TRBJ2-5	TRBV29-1	CSVGWEPGLSTQYF	TGCAGCGTTGGGTGGGAGCCTGGTTTATCAACCCAGTACTTC
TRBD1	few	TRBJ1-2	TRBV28	CASSPDRTGGYTF	TGTGCCAGCAGTCCGGACAGGACCGGTGGCTACACCTTC
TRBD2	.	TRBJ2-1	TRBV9	CASSILAGPLGNEQFF	TGTGCCAGCAGCATACTAGCGGGGCCTCTCGGGAATGAGCAGTTCTTC
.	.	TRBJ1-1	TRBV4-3	CASSQKMGHTEAFF	TGCGCCAGCAGCCAAAAGATGGGGCACACTGAAGCTTTCTTT
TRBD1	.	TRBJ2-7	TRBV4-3	CASSQVQGAGDEQYF	TGCGCCAGCAGCCAAGTACAGGGGGCGGGGGACGAGCAGTACTTC
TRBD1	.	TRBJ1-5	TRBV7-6	CASSLGGGVNQPQHF	TGTGCCAGCAGTTTAGGAGGGGGCGTCAATCAGCCCCAGCATTTT
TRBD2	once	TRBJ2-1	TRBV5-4	CASSGGLAYDSYNEQFF	TGTGCCAGCAGCGGTGGACTAGCTTATGACTCCTACAATGAGCAGTTCTTC
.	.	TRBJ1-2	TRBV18	CASSPSGGYGYTF	TGTGCCAGCTCTCCGTCCGGGGGCTATGGCTACACCTTC
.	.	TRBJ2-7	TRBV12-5	CASGLGRGRVVQYF	TGTGCTAGTGGTTTGGGGCGGGGGCGGGTGGTGCAGTACTTC
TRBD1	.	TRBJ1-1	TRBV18	CASSPAGQYTEAFF	TGTGCCAGCTCACCCGCGGGACAGTACACTGAAGCTTTCTTT
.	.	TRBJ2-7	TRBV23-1	CASSLRRASISSAYF	TGCGCCAGCAGTCTACGGCGGGCCTCTATATCGAGCGCGTACTTC
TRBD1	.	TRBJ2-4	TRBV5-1	CASSLGQGRTGDIQYF	TGCGCCAGCAGCTTAGGACAGGGACGGACTGGGGACATTCAGTACTTC
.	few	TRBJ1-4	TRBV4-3	CASSQEARGPEKLFF	TGCGCCAGCAGCCAAGAGGCCAGGGGCCCGGAAAAACTGTTTTTT
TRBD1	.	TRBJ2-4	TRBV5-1	CASSNGTGKNIQYF	TGCGCCAGCAGCAACGGGACAGGGAAAAACATTCAGTACTTC
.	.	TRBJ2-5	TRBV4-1	CASSQGFRETQYF	TGCGCCAGCAGCCAAGGTTTTAGAGAGACCCAGTACTTC
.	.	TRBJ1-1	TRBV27	CASRELMNTEAFF	TGTGCCAGCAGGGAACTAATGAACACTGAAGCTTTCTTT
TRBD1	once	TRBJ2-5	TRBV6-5	CASSHRGSEETQYF	TGTGCCAGCAGTCACAGGGGGTCGGAAGAGACCCAGTACTTC
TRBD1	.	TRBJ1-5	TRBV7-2	CASRDGTGVRQPQHF	TGTGCCAGCAGGGATGGGACAGGGGTGCGCCAGCCCCAGCATTTT
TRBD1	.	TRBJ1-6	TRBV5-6	CASSLGDRGGSPLHF	TGTGCCAGCAGCTTGGGCGACAGGGGTGGTTCACCCCTCCACTTT
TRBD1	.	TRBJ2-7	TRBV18	CASSPTRDRVHEQYF	TGTGCCAGCTCACCGACCCGGGACAGGGTCCACGAGCAGTACTTC
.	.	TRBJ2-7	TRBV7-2	CASSQYEQYF	TGTGCCAGCAGCCAGTACGAGCAGTACTTC
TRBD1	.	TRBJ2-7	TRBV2	CASSKIFRDRDGQYF	TGTGCCAGCAGCAAGATTTTCCGGGACAGGGACGGGCAGTACTTC
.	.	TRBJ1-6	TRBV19	CASSIGSGQYSPLHF	TGTGCCAGTAGTATTGGGAGCGGGCAGTACTCACCCCTCCACTTT
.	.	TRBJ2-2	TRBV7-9	CASSMGATNTGELFF	TGTGCCAGCAGTATGGGGGCGACGAACACCGGGGAGCTGTTTTTT
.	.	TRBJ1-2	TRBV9	CASRSLRGYTF	TGTGCCAGCCGGTCCCTCCGGGGCTACACCTTC
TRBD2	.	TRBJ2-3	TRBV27	CASSPRLAGGPVGTDTQYF	TGTGCCAGCAGTCCCAGACTAGCGGGGGGGCCGGTGGGCACAGATACGCAGTATTTT
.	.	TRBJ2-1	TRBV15	CATSRDIQGGNEQFF	TGTGCCACCAGCAGAGATATACAGGGGGGGAATGAGCAGTTCTTC
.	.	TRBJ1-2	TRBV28	CASRTLGNGEVGGYTF	TGTGCCAGCAGGACTCTGGGGAATGGGGAGGTTGGTGGCTACACCTTC
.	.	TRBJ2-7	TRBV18	CASSPTGSYEQYF	TGTGCCAGCTCGCCAACAGGGTCCTACGAGCAGTACTTC
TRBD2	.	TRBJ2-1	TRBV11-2	CASSLDLRLAGGRVGEQFF	TGTGCCAGCAGCTTAGATCTGCGACTAGCGGGGGGCCGGGTTGGAGAGCAGTTCTTC
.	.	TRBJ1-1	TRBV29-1	CSVVGGVNTEAFF	TGCAGCGTTGTTGGGGGGGTAAACACTGAAGCTTTCTTT
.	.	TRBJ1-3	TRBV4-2	CASSQQDPGGGFGNTIYF	TGTGCCAGCAGCCAACAAGACCCGGGAGGGGGATTTGGAAACACCATATATTTT
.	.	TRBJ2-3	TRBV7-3	CASSSPPESDTQYF	TGTGCCAGCAGCTCCCCACCCGAGTCAGATACGCAGTATTTT
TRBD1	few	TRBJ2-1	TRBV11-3	CASSSGTGGYNEQFF	TGTGCCAGCAGCTCCGGGACAGGGGGCTACAATGAGCAGTTCTTC
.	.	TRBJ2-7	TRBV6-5	CASSYSRTGPYEQYF	TGTGCCAGCAGTTACTCGCGCACAGGCCCCTACGAGCAGTACTTC
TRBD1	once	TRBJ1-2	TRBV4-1	CASSQGAQGGLYGYTF	TGCGCCAGCAGCCAAGGGGCACAGGGGGGGCTCTATGGCTACACCTTC
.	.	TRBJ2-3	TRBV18	CASSASRDTFTDTQYF	TGTGCCAGCTCAGCCTCCCGGGACACTTTCACAGATACGCAGTATTTT
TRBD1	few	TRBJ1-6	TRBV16	CASSPSGQPHSPLHF	TGTGCCAGCAGCCCATCGGGACAGCCTCATTCACCCCTCCACTTT